This record concerns one T cell receptor beta chain sequence. Its antigen is not known. These data originate in a study of T cell responses to AZD1222 COVID-19 vaccine. CDR1 and CDR2 (germline): SQVTM, ANQGSEA. The CDR3 spans 16 residues. J was trimmed by 2 bases and V by 7 bases; bases with no gene match: 11. Study conclusions and caveats: Reports indicate that nearly half of spike-specific TCRs are directed at unmutated variant regions. The CD4 TCRs associated with vaccination extended across spike and predominated at 160-218 and 743-854.

Here immunoSEQ multiplex PCR was the method, and the copy in TCRdb shows in-frame clones only, minus some. Of about 140,000 clones listed, approximately 90% were seen once; the top ten hold 9% to 9.5%. This TCR derives from an adult who received the AZD1222 COVID-19 vaccine. The chain has TRBV29-1 and TRBJ1-2, with 12 bases lining up with TRBD1. Sequencing used peripheral blood, obtained 28 days after the second AZD1222 dose. The CDR3 DNA reads TGCAGCGGAAACCGGGACAGGGGGCCAGGCAACTATGGCTACACCTTC. Translated, it gives CSGNRDRGPGNYGYTF.